Following are 2 T cell receptor beta chains from one sample sequenced in a study of blood T cell repertoires in COVID-19. Data came from immunoSEQ multiplex PCR; TCRdb stores just in-frame clones and leaves some out. The table lists 250,000 to 400,000 clones, approximately 88% of them singletons. Sequencing was performed on peripheral blood. These receptors were obtained from a young woman with COVID-19, enrolled during active disease.

A few counts support this clone. This sequence joins TRBV10-1 and TRBJ1-5, with 7 bases lining up with TRBD1. This CDR3 spans 19 amino acids. V lost 0 bases, J lost 6 bases, and 17 bases stayed unmatched. The germline V gene has CDR1 WNHNN and CDR2 SYGVQD (reference sequence). In DNA, the CDR3 is TGCGCCAGCAGTGAGTCGACTCGAGGGGCAGGGGGATTAGGTCAGCCCCAGCATTTT. The encoded protein is CASSESTRGAGGLGQPQHF.

Turning to this clone: One junction end disagrees with the germline gene, perhaps due to a read error. The V and J genes are TRBV19 and TRBJ1-1; 8 bases match TRBD1. This CDR3 is built from 17 residues. Germline values: CDR1 LNHDA, CDR2 SQIVND (reference sequence). CDR3 sequence (DNA): TGTGCCAGTAGAAGTGGGGCCGCCAACAGGGGGAACACTGAAACTTTCTTT. It yields the protein CASRSGAANRGNTETFF. Full variable domain (rest looked up from reference TRBV19 and TRBJ1-1): DGGITQSPKYLFRKEGQNVTLSCEQNLNHDAMYWYRQDPGQGLRLIYYSQIVNDFQKGDIAEGYSVSREKKESFPLTVTSAQKNPTAFYLCASRSGAANRGNTETFFGQGTRLTVV.